The next 15 T cell receptor beta chains were all read from a single sample in a study of vaccination effects on CD4 cells after COVID-19 (dated by TCRdb to between 2021 and 2022). After roughly 11 days of culture, CD4+ T cells were isolated with the EasySep CD4+ T cell isolation kit. Each participant received two doses of an mRNA SARS-CoV-2 vaccine, either BNT162b2 or mRNA-1273. These receptors lack a known antigen. Libraries were built with the immunoSEQ multiplex PCR assay. TCRdb mirrors the immuneACCESS table, restricted to in-frame sequences. Some clones are absent from its copies; in checked studies, under half trace to an unresolved V gene, and the reason for the others is unknown. Recorded for this sample are approximately 29,000 clones; around 74% of them occurred a single time. The top ten clones comprise about 15% of the sample. Sequencing was performed on CD4+ T cells from PBMCs cultured without peptide, taken after COVID-19 vaccination. The receptor set was obtained from a human donor who received a COVID-19 vaccine.

The genes are TRBV5-1 and TRBJ2-1; maybe TRBD1 (5 bases). This CDR3 has 15 residues. Germline V lookup: CDR1 SGHRS, CDR2 YFSETQ. Trimming removed 0 bases from V and 2 bases from J, with 9 bases in between. The CDR3 region is CASSLEGYTYNEQFF. CDR3 in DNA: TGCGCCAGCAGCTTGGAGGGGTATACCTACAATGAGCAGTTCTTC.

V is TRBV3-1 (or the pseudogene TRBV3-2) and J is TRBJ2-3; 9 nucleotides align to TRBD2. This CDR3 has 22 amino acids. V lost 0 bases, J lost 1 base, and 20 bases stayed unmatched. Germline V gene data show CDR1 as LGHDT and CDR2 as YNNKEL (reference sequence). CDR3 sequence: CASSQEEELAGGPKGGTDTQYF. CDR3 nucleotides: TGTGCCAGCAGCCAAGAAGAGGAATTGGCGGGGGGGCCGAAGGGGGGCACAGATACGCAGTATTTT.

The chain has TRBV5-8 and TRBJ1-4; D not resolved. CDR3 length: 16 amino acids. CDR1 and CDR2 (germline): SGHTS, YDEGEE. V was clipped by 4 bases and J by 0 bases, with 13 bases between them. The DNA of the CDR3 is TGTGCCAGCAGCCCCAGCCTTATTGCAACTAATGAAAAACTGTTTTTT. Encoded protein: CASSPSLIATNEKLFF.

The genes are TRBV6-5 and TRBJ1-5; 7 bases agree with TRBD1. J lost 5 bases, V lost 7 bases, and 5 bases had no gene match. The CDR3 is 13 residues long. CDR1 and CDR2 (germline): MNHEY, SVGAGI. The CDR3 sequence: CASTGGQDQPQHF. CDR3 coding DNA: TGTGCCAGCACAGGGGGTCAGGATCAGCCCCAGCATTTT.

The table lists this clone with a few counts. V and J are TRBV19 and TRBJ1-5; TRBD1 aligns across 9 bases. The CDR3 contains 15 residues. Germline V gene lookup returns CDR1 LNHDA and CDR2 SQIVND (reference sequence). Unmatched junction bases numbered 7, after V lost 4 bases and J lost 6 bases. CDR3 in amino acids: CASSTGTGFGQPQHF. Written as DNA, the CDR3 is TGTGCCAGTAGTACCGGGACAGGGTTCGGTCAGCCCCAGCATTTT.

Comments on this clone: Other DNA sequences in this specimen translate into the identical CDR3. The chain couples TRBV3-1 (or the pseudogene TRBV3-2) to TRBJ1-2; no clear D gene. This CDR3 spans 14 amino acids. Trimming took off 0 bases at V and 2 bases at J, with 7 bases between the two ends. The V gene's germline CDR1 is LGHDT and CDR2 YNNKEL (reference sequence). This CDR3 is CASSQDSGNYGYTF. Written as DNA, the CDR3 is TGTGCCAGCAGCCAAGATTCGGGGAACTATGGCTACACCTTC.

The V gene is TRBV19, the J gene TRBJ1-2; 7 nucleotides agree with TRBD1. The CDR3 runs 14 residues. The ends lost 7 bases at V and 5 bases at J; junction bases unmatched: 10. Per germline, CDR1 LNHDA and CDR2 SQIVND (reference sequence). The CDR3 spells CASTSSAGGYGYTF. The CDR3 nucleotides are TGTGCCAGTACCTCATCGGCAGGGGGATATGGCTACACCTTC.

CDR3 sequence (DNA): TGTGCCAGCAGCTTAGGCAGGGATGCTTTCTTT. Its protein is CASSLGRDAFF. This chain uses TRBV7-9 with TRBJ1-1, with D possibly matching TRBD1 (5 bases). The CDR3 length is 11 residues. V lost 1 base and J 11 bases, leaving 8 bases between the germline ends. CDR1 SEHNR and CDR2 FQNEAQ come from the germline V gene (reference sequence).

Concerning this clone itself: One end of the junction does not line up with germline, which may come from a read error. The chain couples TRBV6-5 to TRBJ1-6; D might be TRBD1 (5 bases). The CDR3 has 16 amino acids. Germline V lookup: CDR1 MNHEY, CDR2 SVGAGI. The CDR3 region has the DNA TGTGCCAGCAGTTACTCGCGGGGCTCCTCTAATTCACCCCTCCACTTT. Residues: CASSYSRGSSNSPLHF.

The chain couples TRBV28 to TRBJ2-3; D remains ambiguous. The CDR3 sequence is 15 residues long. The germline V and J ends were trimmed by 3 bases and 3 bases, with 13 bases remaining between them. Germline CDR1 and CDR2: MDHEN and SYDVKM. The CDR3 coding sequence is TGTGCCAGCAGTTTGGCACAGCTTGGTACAGATACGCAGTATTTT. Its translation is CASSLAQLGTDTQYF. Complete variable domain (other parts from reference TRBV28 and TRBJ2-3): DVKVTQSSRYLVKRTGEKVFLECVQDMDHENMFWYRQDPGLGLRLIYFSYDVKMKEKGDIPEGYSVSREKKERFSLILESASTNQTSMYLCASSLAQLGTDTQYFGPGTRLTVL.

The chain is built from TRBV28 and TRBJ1-1, with TRBD1 matching 7 bases. The J segment lost 4 bases and the V segment lost 10 bases, leaving 15 bases of the junction unmatched. Germline V gene lookup returns CDR1 MDHEN and CDR2 SYDVKM. This CDR3 has 15 residues. The CDR3 DNA sequence: TGTGCCACCGTTATGCTCACAGGGGCGGGCACTGAAGCTTTCTTT. Its protein is CATVMLTGAGTEAFF.

The chain is built from TRBV23-1 and TRBJ2-7; perhaps D is TRBD1 or TRBD2 (5 bases each). TRBV23-1 is identified as an open reading frame with a role that is uncertain. CDR3 length equals 14 residues. Trimming removed 11 bases at V and 0 bases at J, with 17 bases between. The CDR3 region is CAGVGTESSYEQYF. The DNA for the CDR3 is TGCGCCGGCGTAGGGACGGAGAGCTCCTACGAGCAGTACTTC.

This chain connects TRBV27 to TRBJ2-7; TRBD1 agrees at 8 bases. CDR1 is MNHEY, CDR2 SMNVEV, per germline (reference sequence). J gave up 3 bases and V 4 bases, and 5 bases lay outside the gene matches. The CDR3 sequence is 14 residues long. In nucleotides, the CDR3 is TGTGCCAGCAGTTCCGACAGGGGTTTCTACGAGCAGTACTTC. It yields the protein CASSSDRGFYEQYF.

This chain connects TRBV11-2 to TRBJ2-2, with 7 bases matching TRBD1. The CDR3 spans 16 residues. Germline CDR1 and CDR2: SGHAT and FQNNGV. The V segment lost 1 base and the J segment 0 bases; nucleotides outside the gene matches: 2. The CDR3 DNA follows: TGTGCCAGCAGCTTAGTGACAGGGTCGAACACCGGGGAGCTGTTTTTT. Translated: CASSLVTGSNTGELFF.

The V call is TRBV7-9, the J call TRBJ2-5; a weak D match, TRBD2 (7 bases). The CDR3 covers 17 residues. The germline CDR1 and CDR2 sequences are SEHNR and FQNEAQ (reference sequence). V lost 3 bases to trimming and J lost 1 base, with 18 bases between them. CDR3 region: CASSLGTGGGTQETQYF. The CDR3 bases are TGTGCCAGCAGCTTGGGAACTGGCGGGGGCACCCAAGAGACCCAGTACTTC.